These 8 T cell receptor beta chains came from one sample sequenced in a study of cytomegalovirus exposure and HLA in healthy donors (dated by TCRdb to the late 2010s). Libraries were constructed by the immunoSEQ multiplex PCR assay. The multiplex PCR relied on a mix of 60 forward primers for TCR Vbeta segments and 13 reverse primers for TCR Jbeta segments. TCRdb retrieved this table from immuneACCESS and kept in-frame rearrangements only. Not all clones are present; in checked studies, unresolved V genes account for under half, and no reason is known for the remainder. This sample's listing comprises roughly 53,000 clones. The top ten clones comprise about 2.5% of the sample. Sample: PBMCs. The receptors were gathered from a female donor in good health and CMV-seronegative.

CDR3 residues: CASSRGTSGGNYEQYF. DNA for the CDR3: TGTGCCAGCAGCCGTGGGACTAGCGGGGGGAACTACGAGCAGTACTTC. The chain combines TRBV4-2 with TRBJ2-7, with 15 bases lining up with TRBD2. V was pared by 4 bases and J by 3 bases, with 4 bases of the junction left unmatched. The CDR3 loop spans 16 amino acids. Germline V lookup: CDR1 LGHNA, CDR2 YNFKEQ.

DNA for the CDR3: TGCGCCAGCAGCCAGGACAGCCTAGAGACCCAGTACTTC. Translation: CASSQDSLETQYF. The chain carries TRBV5-1 and TRBJ2-5; perhaps TRBD1 as D (6 bases). The V end lost 4 bases, the J end lost 4 bases, and 11 bases lay between the germline ends. This CDR3 spans 13 amino acids. Germline V gene sequence: CDR1 SGHRS, CDR2 YFSETQ.

This sequence joins TRBV28 and TRBJ1-1; the D gene is possibly TRBD1 (6 bases). The CDR3 consists of 14 residues. Germline lookup yields CDR1 MDHEN and CDR2 SYDVKM. Trimming stripped 7 bases from V and 2 bases from J, with 14 bases between. In DNA, the CDR3 is TGTGCCAGCATAGTCGGGGGGCTAAACACTGAAGCTTTCTTT. The encoded protein is CASIVGGLNTEAFF. The full variable domain, with the rest looked up from reference TRBV28 and TRBJ1-1, is DVKVTQSSRYLVKRTGEKVFLECVQDMDHENMFWYRQDPGLGLRLIYFSYDVKMKEKGDIPEGYSVSREKKERFSLILESASTNQTSMYLCASIVGGLNTEAFFGQGTRLTVV.

The gene calls are TRBV7-2 and TRBJ1-1; no clear D. Trimming cost V 2 bases and J 3 bases, with 10 bases left between them. The CDR3 loop spans 14 amino acids. Germline lookup yields CDR1 SGHTA and CDR2 FQGNSA. CDR3 nucleotide sequence: TGTGCCAGCAGCTTAAGAGGGAGGGACACTGAAGCTTTCTTT. Translation: CASSLRGRDTEAFF. The variable domain in full, completed from reference TRBV7-2 and TRBJ1-1, reads GAGVSQSPSNKVTEKGKDVELRCDPISGHTALYWYRQSLGQGLEFLIYFQGNSAPDKSGLPSDRFSAERTGGSVSTLTIQRTQQEDSAVYLCASSLRGRDTEAFFGQGTRLTVV.

The chain couples TRBV6-4 to TRBJ2-1; 8 bases match TRBD2. CDR3 length: 16 amino acids. Germline lookup yields CDR1 MRHNA and CDR2 SNTAGT. V lost 0 bases, J lost 3 bases, and 4 bases stayed unmatched. The CDR3 protein is CASSDSSGGDYNEQFF. In nucleotides, the CDR3 is TGTGCCAGCAGTGACTCGAGCGGGGGCGACTACAATGAGCAGTTCTTC.

CDR3 region: CASSLGVGGSYNEQFF. The CDR3 DNA is TGCGCCAGCAGCTTGGGGGTGGGGGGCTCCTACAATGAGCAGTTCTTC. The V gene is TRBV5-1, the J gene TRBJ2-1, with D possibly being TRBD2 (6 bases). The CDR3 length is 16 residues. Trimming pared 0 bases from V and 0 bases from J, leaving 10 bases between. The germline V gene encodes CDR1 SGHRS and CDR2 YFSETQ.

The chain joins TRBV11-2 to TRBJ2-7; TRBD2 might be the D (7 bases). In germline, CDR1 is SGHAT, CDR2 FQNNGV. Trimming shortened V by 2 bases and J by 5 bases, and 22 bases separated the two germline ends. This CDR3 region has 17 residues. For the CDR3, the DNA is TGTGCCAGCAGCTTATTAGTACGTGGGGGGGCCGTCGACGAGCAGTACTTC. Translating it yields CASSLLVRGGAVDEQYF.

V is TRBV9 and J is TRBJ1-1; 8 nucleotides line up with TRBD1. CDR1 is SGDLS, CDR2 YYNGEE, per germline. The CDR3 spans 13 residues. V trimming: 3 bases; J trimming: 4 bases; junction bases outside the gene matches: 2. The CDR3 sequence is CASSATGGTEAFF. CDR3 DNA: TGTGCCAGCAGCGCAACAGGGGGCACTGAAGCTTTCTTT.